This T cell receptor (beta chain) stems from a study of cytomegalovirus exposure and HLA in healthy donors. Germline V CDR1 and CDR2: MNHNY, SVGAGI (reference sequence). The V end was cut by 6 bases, the J end by 7 bases, with 9 bases between. The CDR3 consists of 11 residues. Primers included in the PCR were 60 Vbeta and 13 Jbeta primers. Sequencing used immunoSEQ multiplex PCR; TCRdb keeps in-frame clones, though not all of them. The table has some 150,000 clones, about 83% seen once; the top ten hold around 3.6%. This clone was seen more than once but under ten times. The sequencing sample was made of PBMCs. The sequence derives from a woman aged 40-49 years in good health and CMV-seronegative. The chain is built from TRBV6-6 and TRBJ1-1; D unresolved. In DNA form, the CDR3 reads TGTGCCAGCAGCCCCCAGATTGAAGCTTTCTTT. It specifies CASSPQIEAFF.